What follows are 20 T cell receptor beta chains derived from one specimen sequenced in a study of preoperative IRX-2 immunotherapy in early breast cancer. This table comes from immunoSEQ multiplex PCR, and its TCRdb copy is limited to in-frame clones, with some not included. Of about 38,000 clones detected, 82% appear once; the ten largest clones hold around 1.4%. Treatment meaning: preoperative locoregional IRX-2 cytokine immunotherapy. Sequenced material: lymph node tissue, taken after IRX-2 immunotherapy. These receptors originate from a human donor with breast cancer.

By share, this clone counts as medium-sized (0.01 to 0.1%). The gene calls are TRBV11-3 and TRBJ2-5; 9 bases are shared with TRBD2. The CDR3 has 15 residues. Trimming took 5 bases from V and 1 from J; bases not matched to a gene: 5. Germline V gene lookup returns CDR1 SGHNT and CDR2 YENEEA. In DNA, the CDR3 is TGTGCCAGCAGCCCTCTAGCGGGGACCCAAGAGACCCAGTACTTC. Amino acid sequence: CASSPLAGTQETQYF.

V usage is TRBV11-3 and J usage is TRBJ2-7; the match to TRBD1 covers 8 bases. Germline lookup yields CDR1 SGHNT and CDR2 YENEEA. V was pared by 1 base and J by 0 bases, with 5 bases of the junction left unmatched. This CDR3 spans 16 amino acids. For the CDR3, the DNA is TGTGCCAGCAGCTTAGTCCGGGACAGGAACTCCTACGAGCAGTACTTC. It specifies CASSLVRDRNSYEQYF.

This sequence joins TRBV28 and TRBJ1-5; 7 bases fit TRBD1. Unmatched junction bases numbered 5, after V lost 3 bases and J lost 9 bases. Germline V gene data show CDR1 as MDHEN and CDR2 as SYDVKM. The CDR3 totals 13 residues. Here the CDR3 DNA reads TGTGCCAGCAGTTTCCCGACAGGGCGGCCCCAGCATTTT. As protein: CASSFPTGRPQHF.

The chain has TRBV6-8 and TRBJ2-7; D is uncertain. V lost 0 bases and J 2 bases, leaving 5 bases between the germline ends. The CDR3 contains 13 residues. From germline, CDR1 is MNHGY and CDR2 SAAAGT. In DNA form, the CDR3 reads TGTGCCAGCAGTTACTCCGGACCCTACGAGCAGTACTTC. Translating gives CASSYSGPYEQYF.

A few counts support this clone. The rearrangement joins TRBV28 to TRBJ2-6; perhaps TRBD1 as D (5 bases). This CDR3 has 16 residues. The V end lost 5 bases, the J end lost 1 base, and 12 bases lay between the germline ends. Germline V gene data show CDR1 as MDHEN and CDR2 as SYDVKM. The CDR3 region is CASSPPSGSGANVLTF. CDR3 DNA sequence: TGTGCCAGCAGTCCGCCCTCAGGGTCTGGGGCCAACGTCCTGACTTTC.

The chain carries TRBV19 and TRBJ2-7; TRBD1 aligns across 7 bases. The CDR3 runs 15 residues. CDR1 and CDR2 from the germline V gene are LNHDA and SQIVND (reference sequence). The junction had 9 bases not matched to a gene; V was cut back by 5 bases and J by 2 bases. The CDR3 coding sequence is TGTGCCAGTAGTGTCGGGACAGATCTTCCCTACGAGCAGTACTTC. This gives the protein CASSVGTDLPYEQYF.

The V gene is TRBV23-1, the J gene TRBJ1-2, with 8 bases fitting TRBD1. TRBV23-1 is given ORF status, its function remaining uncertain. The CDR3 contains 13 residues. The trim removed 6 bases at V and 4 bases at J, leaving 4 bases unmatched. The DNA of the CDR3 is TGCGCCAGCAGGGACAGGGTAATCTATGGCTACACCTTC. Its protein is CASRDRVIYGYTF.

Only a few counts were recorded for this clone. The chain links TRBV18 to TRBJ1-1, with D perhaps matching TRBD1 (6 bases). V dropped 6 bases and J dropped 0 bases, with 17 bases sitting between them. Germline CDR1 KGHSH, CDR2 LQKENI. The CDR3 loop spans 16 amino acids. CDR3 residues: CASSVRRTDMNTEAFF. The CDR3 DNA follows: TGTGCCAGCTCGGTCCGTCGGACAGACATGAACACTGAAGCTTTCTTT. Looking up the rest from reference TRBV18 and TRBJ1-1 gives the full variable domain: NAGVMQNPRHLVRRRGQEARLRCSPMKGHSHVYWYRQLPEEGLKFMVYLQKENIIDESGMPKERFSAEFPKEGPSILRIQQVVRGDSAAYFCASSVRRTDMNTEAFFGQGTRLTVV.

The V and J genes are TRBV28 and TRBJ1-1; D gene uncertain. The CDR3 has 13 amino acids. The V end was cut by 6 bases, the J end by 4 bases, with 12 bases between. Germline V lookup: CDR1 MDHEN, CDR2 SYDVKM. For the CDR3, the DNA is TGTGCCAGCAGCCGGGAACTGGGCACTGAAGCTTTCTTT. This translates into CASSRELGTEAFF.

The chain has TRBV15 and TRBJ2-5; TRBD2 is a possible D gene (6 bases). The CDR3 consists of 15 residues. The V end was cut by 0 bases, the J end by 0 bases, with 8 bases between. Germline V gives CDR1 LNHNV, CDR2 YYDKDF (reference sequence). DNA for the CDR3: TGTGCCACCAGCAGAGACCGGGGGAACCAAGAGACCCAGTACTTC. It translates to CATSRDRGNQETQYF.

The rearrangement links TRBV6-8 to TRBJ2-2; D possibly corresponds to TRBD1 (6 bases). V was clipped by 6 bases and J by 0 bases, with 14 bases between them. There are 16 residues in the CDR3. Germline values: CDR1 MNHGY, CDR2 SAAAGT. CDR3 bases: TGTGCCAGCAGAAGGACAGACAGAGCGAACACCGGGGAGCTGTTTTTT. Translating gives CASRRTDRANTGELFF.

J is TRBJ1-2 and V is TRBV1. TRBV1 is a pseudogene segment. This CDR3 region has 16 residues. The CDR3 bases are TGCGCCAGCAGCCAAGGCCGGGGTTCTCTTAACTATGGCTACACCTTC. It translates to CASSQGRGSLNYGYTF.

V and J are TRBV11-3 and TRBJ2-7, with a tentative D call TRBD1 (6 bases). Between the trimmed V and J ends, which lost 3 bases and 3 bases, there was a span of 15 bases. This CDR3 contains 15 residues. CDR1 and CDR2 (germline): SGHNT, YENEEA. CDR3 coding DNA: TGTGCCAGCAGCTTGGTTCAGGGGCTGAACTACGAGCAGTACTTC. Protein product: CASSLVQGLNYEQYF.

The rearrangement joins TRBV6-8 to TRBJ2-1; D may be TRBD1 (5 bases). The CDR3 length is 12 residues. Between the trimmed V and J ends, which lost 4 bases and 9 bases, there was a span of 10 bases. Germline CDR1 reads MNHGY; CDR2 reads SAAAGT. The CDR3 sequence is CASSFRDGEQFF. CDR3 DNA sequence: TGTGCCAGCAGTTTCAGGGATGGTGAGCAGTTCTTC.

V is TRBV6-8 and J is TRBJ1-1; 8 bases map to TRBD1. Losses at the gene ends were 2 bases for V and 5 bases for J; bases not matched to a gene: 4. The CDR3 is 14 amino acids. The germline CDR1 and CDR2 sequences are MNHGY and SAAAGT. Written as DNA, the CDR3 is TGTGCCAGCAGTTACGGACAGGGTAGTACTGAAGCTTTCTTT. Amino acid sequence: CASSYGQGSTEAFF.

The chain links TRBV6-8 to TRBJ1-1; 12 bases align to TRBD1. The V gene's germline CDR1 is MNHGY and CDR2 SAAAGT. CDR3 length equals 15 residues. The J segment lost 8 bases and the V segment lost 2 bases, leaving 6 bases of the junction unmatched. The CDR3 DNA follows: TGTGCCAGCAGTTACGGGGACAGGGGGCTGGTCGAAGCTTTCTTT. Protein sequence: CASSYGDRGLVEAFF.

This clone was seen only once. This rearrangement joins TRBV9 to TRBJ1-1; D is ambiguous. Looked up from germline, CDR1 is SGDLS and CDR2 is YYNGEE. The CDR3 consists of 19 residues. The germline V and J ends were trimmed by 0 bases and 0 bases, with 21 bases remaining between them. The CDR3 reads CASSVASGGPVGMNTEAFF. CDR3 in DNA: TGTGCCAGCAGCGTAGCTTCGGGAGGACCGGTGGGAATGAACACTGAAGCTTTCTTT.

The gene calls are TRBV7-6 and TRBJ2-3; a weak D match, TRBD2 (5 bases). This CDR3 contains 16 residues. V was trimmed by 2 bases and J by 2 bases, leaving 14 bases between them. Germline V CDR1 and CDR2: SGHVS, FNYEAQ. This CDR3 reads CASSLRIGSFTDTQYF. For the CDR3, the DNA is TGTGCCAGCAGCTTAAGAATAGGGAGTTTCACAGATACGCAGTATTTT.

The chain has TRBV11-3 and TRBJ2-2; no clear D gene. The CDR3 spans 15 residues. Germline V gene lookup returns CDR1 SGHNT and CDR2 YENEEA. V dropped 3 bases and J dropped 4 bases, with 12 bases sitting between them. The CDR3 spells CASSFGLVSTGELFF. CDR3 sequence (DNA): TGTGCCAGCAGCTTCGGCTTGGTGAGCACCGGGGAGCTGTTTTTT.

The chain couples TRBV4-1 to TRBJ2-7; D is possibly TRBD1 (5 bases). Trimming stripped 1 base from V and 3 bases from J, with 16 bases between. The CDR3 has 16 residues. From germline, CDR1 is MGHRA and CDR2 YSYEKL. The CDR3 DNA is TGCGCCAGCAGCCAAGGGGTGGTAGGGGCTTTCTACGAGCAGTACTTC. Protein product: CASSQGVVGAFYEQYF.